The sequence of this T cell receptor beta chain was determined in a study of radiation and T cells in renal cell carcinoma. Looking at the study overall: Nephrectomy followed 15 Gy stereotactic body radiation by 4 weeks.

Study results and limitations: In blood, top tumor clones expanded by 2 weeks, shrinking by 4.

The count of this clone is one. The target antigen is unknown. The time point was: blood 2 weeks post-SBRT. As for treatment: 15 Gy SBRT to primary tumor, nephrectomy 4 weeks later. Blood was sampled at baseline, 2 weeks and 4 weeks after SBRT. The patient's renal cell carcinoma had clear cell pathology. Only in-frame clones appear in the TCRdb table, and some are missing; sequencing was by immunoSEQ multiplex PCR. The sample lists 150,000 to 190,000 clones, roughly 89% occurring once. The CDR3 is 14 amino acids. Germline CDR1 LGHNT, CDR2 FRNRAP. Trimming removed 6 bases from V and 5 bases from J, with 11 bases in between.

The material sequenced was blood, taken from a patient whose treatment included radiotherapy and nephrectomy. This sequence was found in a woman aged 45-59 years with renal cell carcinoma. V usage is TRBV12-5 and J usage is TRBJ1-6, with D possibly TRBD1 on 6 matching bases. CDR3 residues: CASGRTAHNSPLHF. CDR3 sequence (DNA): TGTGCTAGTGGCCGGACAGCCCATAATTCACCCCTCCACTTT.